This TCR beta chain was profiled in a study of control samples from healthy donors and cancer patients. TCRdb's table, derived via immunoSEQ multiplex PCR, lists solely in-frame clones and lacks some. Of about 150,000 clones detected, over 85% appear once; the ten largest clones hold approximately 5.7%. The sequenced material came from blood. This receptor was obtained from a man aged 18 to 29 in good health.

The CDR3 here is CASSLTTSGMGPPYEQYF. Written as DNA, the CDR3 is TGTGCCAGCAGCTTAACGACTAGCGGGATGGGTCCCCCCTACGAGCAGTACTTC. J is TRBJ2-7 and V is TRBV7-2; 11 nucleotides match TRBD2. The CDR3 has 18 amino acids. Germline V lookup: CDR1 SGHTA, CDR2 FQGNSA. With 2 bases clipped from V and 2 bases from J, the junction kept 11 bases outside the gene matches.